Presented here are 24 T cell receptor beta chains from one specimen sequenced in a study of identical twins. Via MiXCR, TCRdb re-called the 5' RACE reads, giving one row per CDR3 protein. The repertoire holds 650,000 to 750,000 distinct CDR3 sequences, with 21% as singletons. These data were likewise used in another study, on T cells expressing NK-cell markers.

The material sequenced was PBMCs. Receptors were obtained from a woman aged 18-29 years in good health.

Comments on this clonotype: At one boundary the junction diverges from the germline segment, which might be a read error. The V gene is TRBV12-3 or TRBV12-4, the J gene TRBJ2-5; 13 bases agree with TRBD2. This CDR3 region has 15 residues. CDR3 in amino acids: CASSLRTSGRETRYF. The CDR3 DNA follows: TGTGCCAGCAGTTTACGGACTAGCGGGAGAGAGACCCGGTACTTC.

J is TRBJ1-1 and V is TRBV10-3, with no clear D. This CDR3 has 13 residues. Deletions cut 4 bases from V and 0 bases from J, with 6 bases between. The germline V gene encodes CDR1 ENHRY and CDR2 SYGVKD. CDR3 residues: CAISVTLNTEAFF. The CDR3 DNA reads TGTGCCATCAGTGTTACCTTGAACACTGAAGCTTTCTTT.

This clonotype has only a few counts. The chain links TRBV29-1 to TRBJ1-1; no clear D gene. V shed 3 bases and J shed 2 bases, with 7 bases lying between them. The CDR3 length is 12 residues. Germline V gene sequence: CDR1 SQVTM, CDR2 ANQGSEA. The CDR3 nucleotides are TGCAGCGTTGACCCCCATAACACTGAAGCTTTCTTT. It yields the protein CSVDPHNTEAFF.

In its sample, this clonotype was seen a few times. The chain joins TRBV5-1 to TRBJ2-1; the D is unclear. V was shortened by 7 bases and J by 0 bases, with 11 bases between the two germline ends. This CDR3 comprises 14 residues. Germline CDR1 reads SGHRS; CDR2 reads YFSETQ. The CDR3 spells CASDKFPSYNEQFF. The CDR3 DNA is TGCGCCAGCGATAAGTTTCCCTCCTACAATGAGCAGTTCTTC.

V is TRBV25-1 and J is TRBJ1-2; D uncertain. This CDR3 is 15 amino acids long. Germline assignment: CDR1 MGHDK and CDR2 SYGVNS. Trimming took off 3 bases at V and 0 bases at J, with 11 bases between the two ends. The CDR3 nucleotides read TGTGCCAGCAGTGATCCGGCAGTGGCTAACTATGGCTACACCTTC. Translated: CASSDPAVANYGYTF.

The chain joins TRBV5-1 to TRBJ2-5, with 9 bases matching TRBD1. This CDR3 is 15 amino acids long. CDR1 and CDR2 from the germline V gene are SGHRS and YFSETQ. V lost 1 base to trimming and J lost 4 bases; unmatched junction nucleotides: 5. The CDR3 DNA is TGCGCCAGCAGCTTGAGGACAGGGGAGGGAGAGACCCAGTACTTC. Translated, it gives CASSLRTGEGETQYF.

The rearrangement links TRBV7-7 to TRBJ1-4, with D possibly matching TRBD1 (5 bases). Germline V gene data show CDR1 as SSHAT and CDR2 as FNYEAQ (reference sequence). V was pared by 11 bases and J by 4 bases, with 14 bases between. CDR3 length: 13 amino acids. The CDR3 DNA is TGTGCCCGTGCGGGGGACCGTAATGAAAAACTGTTTTTT. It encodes CARAGDRNEKLFF.

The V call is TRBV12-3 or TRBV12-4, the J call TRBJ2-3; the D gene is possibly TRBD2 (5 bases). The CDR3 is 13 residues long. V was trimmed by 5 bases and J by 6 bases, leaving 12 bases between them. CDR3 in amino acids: CASSVGEADTQYF. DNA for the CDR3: TGTGCCAGCAGTGTGGGAGAAGCGGATACGCAGTATTTT.

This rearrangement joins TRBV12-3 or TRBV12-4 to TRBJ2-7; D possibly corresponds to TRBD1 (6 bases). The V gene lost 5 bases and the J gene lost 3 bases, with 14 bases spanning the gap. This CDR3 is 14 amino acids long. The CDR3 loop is CASSPTGAHYEQYF. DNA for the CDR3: TGTGCCAGCAGTCCGACAGGCGCCCACTACGAGCAGTACTTC.

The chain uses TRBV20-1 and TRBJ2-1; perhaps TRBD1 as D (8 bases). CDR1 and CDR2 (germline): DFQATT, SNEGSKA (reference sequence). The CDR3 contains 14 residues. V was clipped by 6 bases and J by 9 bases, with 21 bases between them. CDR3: CSAEGRTGRGEQFF. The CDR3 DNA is TGCAGTGCCGAGGGCCGGACAGGGAGGGGTGAGCAGTTCTTC.

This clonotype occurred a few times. CDR3 DNA sequence: TGCAGTGCTGAAACCCGGGACAGGGGAGACAGTGAGCAGTTCTTC. It encodes CSAETRDRGDSEQFF. The chain uses TRBV20-1 and TRBJ2-1, with 10 nucleotides matching TRBD1. CDR3 size: 15 residues. Trimming cost V 5 bases and J 9 bases; bases outside gene matches: 13. The germline CDR1 and CDR2 sequences are DFQATT and SNEGSKA (reference sequence).

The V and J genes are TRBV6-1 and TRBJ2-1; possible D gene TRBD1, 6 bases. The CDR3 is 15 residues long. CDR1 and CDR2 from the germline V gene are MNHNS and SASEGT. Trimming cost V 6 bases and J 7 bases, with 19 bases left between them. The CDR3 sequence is CASSRGQPLTNEQFF. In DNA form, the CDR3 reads TGTGCCAGCAGCCGAGGACAGCCGTTAACAAATGAGCAGTTCTTC.

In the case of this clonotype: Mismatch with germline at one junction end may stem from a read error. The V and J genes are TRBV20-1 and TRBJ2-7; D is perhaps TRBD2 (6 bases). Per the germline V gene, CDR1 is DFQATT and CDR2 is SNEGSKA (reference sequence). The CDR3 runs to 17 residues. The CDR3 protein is CSARERRGGWSSYEQYF. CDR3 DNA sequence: TGCAGCGCTAGAGAACGGCGGGGAGGATGGAGCTCCTACGAGCAGTACTTC.

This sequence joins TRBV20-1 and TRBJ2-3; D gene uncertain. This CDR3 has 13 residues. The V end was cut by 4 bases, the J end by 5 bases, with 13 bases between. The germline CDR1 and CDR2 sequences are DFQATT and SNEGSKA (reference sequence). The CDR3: CSAKSSLGDTQYF. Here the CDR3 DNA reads TGCAGTGCTAAGAGTAGCCTCGGAGATACGCAGTATTTT.

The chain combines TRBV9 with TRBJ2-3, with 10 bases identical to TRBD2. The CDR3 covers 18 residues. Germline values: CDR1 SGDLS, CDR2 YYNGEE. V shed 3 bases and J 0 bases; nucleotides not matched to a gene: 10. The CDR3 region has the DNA TGTGCCAGCAGCGAAGGGCCCTATAGCGGGAGGAGCACAGATACGCAGTATTTT. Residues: CASSEGPYSGRSTDTQYF.

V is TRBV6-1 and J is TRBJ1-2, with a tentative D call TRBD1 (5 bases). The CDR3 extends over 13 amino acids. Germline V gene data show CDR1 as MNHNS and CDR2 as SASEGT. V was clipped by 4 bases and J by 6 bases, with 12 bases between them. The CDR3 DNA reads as TGTGCCAGCAGTGTCCAGGGAAGGAATGGCTACACCTTC. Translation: CASSVQGRNGYTF.

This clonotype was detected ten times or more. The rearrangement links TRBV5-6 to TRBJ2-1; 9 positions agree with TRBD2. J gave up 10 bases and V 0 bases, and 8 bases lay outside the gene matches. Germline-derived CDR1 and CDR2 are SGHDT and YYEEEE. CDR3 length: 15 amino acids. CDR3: CASSLGGTSFGEQFF. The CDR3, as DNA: TGTGCCAGCAGCTTGGGTGGGACTAGCTTCGGCGAGCAGTTCTTC.

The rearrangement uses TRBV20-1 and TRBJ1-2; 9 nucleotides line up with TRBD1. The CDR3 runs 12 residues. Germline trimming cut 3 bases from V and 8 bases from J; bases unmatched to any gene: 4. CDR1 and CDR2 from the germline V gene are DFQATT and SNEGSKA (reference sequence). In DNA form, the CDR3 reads TGCAGTGCTAGGAACAGGGGGCAGGGCTACACCTTC. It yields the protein CSARNRGQGYTF.

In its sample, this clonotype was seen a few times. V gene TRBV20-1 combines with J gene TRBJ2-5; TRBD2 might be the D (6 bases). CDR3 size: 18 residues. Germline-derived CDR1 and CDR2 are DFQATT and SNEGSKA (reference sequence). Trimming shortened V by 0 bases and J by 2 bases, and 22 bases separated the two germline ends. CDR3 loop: CSARDEIIYVGGQETQYF. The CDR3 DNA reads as TGCAGTGCTAGAGATGAAATCATCTACGTCGGGGGACAAGAGACCCAGTACTTC.

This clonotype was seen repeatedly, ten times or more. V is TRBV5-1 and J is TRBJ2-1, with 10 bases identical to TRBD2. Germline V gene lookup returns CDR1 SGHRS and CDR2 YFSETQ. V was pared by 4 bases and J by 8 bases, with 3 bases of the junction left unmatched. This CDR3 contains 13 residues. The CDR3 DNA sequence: TGCGCCAGCAGCCTGGGGACTAGCGATGAGCAGTTCTTC. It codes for CASSLGTSDEQFF.

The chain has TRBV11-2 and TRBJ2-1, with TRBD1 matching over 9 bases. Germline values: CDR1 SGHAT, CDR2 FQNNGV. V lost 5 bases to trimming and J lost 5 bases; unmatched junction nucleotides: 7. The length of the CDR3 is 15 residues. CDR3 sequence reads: CASSRRDRANNEQFF. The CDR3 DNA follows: TGTGCCAGCAGCCGGCGGGACAGGGCTAACAATGAGCAGTTCTTC.

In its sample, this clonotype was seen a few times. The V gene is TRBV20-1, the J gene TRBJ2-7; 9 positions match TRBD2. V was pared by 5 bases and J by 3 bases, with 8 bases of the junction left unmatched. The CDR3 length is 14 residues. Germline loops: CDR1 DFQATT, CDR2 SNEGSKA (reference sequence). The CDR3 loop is CSAQSGRSLYEQYF. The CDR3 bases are TGCAGTGCTCAAAGCGGGAGGTCCCTCTACGAGCAGTACTTC.

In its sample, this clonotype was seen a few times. CDR3 amino acids: CASSMGGVTEAFF. As DNA, the CDR3 is TGTGCCAGCTCGATGGGGGGAGTCACTGAAGCTTTCTTT. The V and J genes are TRBV2 and TRBJ1-1; D possibly corresponds to TRBD1 (5 bases). Trimming shortened V by 8 bases and J by 4 bases, and 14 bases separated the two germline ends. The CDR3 contains 13 residues. Germline V lookup: CDR1 SNHLY, CDR2 FYNNEI.

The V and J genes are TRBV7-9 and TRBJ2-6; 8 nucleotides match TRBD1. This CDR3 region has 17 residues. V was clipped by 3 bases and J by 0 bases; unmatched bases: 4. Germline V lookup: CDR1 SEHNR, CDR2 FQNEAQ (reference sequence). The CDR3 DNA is TGTGCCAGCAGCTTGAGACAGGGGAGCTCTGGGGCCAACGTCCTGACTTTC. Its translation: CASSLRQGSSGANVLTF.